One T cell receptor beta chain is described in this entry. The data are from a study of blood T cell repertoires in COVID-19. Study overall: The cDNA or gDNA used as material had been derived from T cells, B-cell-depleted T cells, or PBMCs.

Using immunoSEQ multiplex PCR, the repertoire was profiled, and TCRdb retains in-frame clones only, with some absent. The sample holds about 150,000 clones, roughly 90% seen once. The ends lost 1 base at V and 9 bases at J; junction bases unmatched: 5. In germline, CDR1 is LGHDT, CDR2 YNNKEL (reference sequence). The CDR3 extends over 14 amino acids. The sequencing input was PBMCs or T cells enriched from blood (not recorded which). The receptor's source is a woman between 50 and 59 years old who had recovered from COVID-19. V gene TRBV3-1 (or the pseudogene TRBV3-2) combines with J gene TRBJ2-2, with TRBD1 matching 7 bases. The chain's CDR3 is CASSQGRQGRELFF. The CDR3 coding sequence is TGTGCCAGCAGCCAAGGCCGACAGGGACGGGAGCTGTTTTTT.